This is a list of T cell receptor beta chains from one sample in a study of vaccination and CD4 T cells after COVID-19. TCRdb reanalysed the PCR reads using MiXCR and keeps one entry per CDR3 protein. Of around 25,000 distinct CDR3 sequences in the sample, 30% were seen once. These receptors lack a known antigen. Sequencing used CD4+ T cells from blood, cultured in vitro, obtained about 7 months after SARS-CoV-2 vaccination. The receptors stem from a human donor who had recovered from COVID-19. Each CDR3 is given without its conserved first and last residue.

J	V	CDR3
TRBJ1-6	TRBV7-6	ASSFSTGRDSPLH
TRBJ1-2	TRBV20-1	SAMDRVAYGYT
TRBJ1-1	TRBV7-9	ASSTRVYTEAF
TRBJ2-1	TRBV6-1	ASSEVRRGNYNEQF
TRBJ2-5	TRBV28	ASSSPAESSYQETQY
TRBJ1-5	TRBV20-1	SAPKDAGNQPQH
TRBJ2-1	TRBV21-1	ASHNLGLAGTNEQF
TRBJ2-7	TRBV4-1	ASSQDVRLYEQY
TRBJ2-7	TRBV6-5	ASSSRDRGNEQY
TRBJ2-7	TRBV20-1	SARISGAYEQY
TRBJ2-5	TRBV4-1	ASSQDRGSVGLQETQY
TRBJ2-2	TRBV10-3	AISDPGLAGVGELF
TRBJ2-3	TRBV5-5	ASTPGGGTDTQY
TRBJ2-2	TRBV20-1	SAPGTSGTGELF
TRBJ1-2	TRBV20-1	SANQQGPYGYT
TRBJ1-1	TRBV28	ASRTLGHQNTEAF
TRBJ2-7	TRBV18	ASSPRAGSRDEQY
TRBJ2-1	TRBV6-2/TRBV6-3	ASSAANREHNEQF
TRBJ2-7	TRBV28	ASSLTSASSYEQY
TRBJ2-5	TRBV6-2/TRBV6-3	ASSMGLAGGETQY
TRBJ2-5	TRBV15	ATSSNSGLQETQY
TRBJ2-7	TRBV5-4	ASSRQGALNEQY
TRBJ2-7	TRBV6-1	ASSTDRVLY
TRBJ2-1	TRBV29-1	SVGGGRPSYNEQF
TRBJ2-5	TRBV27	ASSIGLAGVETQY
TRBJ2-7	TRBV20-1	SASPHSSGIGSYEQY
TRBJ2-3	TRBV28	ASSHSRTDTRY
TRBJ2-7	TRBV10-3	AISDASTDTYEQY
TRBJ2-7	TRBV20-1	SASGGYEQY
TRBJ1-5	TRBV6-1	ASSEREPTVNSNQPQH
TRBJ2-5	TRBV7-2	ASSLVSTGTSQETQY
TRBJ1-3	TRBV20-1	SARRMSSGNTIY
TRBJ2-1	TRBV28	ASTLPKGVSYNEQF
TRBJ2-1	TRBV25-1	ASSERPSGKTYNEQF
TRBJ2-7	TRBV2	ASRSTGGSYEQY
TRBJ2-3	TRBV15	ATSREIRGGPDTQY
TRBJ2-1	TRBV20-1	SAREGWLHNEQF
TRBJ2-1	TRBV6-2/TRBV6-3	ASSEQDGSYNEQF
TRBJ1-1	TRBV19	ASSDQGGTEAF
TRBJ1-1	TRBV19	ASSITGEDTEAF
TRBJ2-3	TRBV7-9	ASSLEGWLADTQY
TRBJ2-7	TRBV2	ASSALADYEQY
TRBJ2-1	TRBV7-3	ASSLQAGVEYNEQF
TRBJ1-5	TRBV28	ASSATGSQPQH
TRBJ2-7	TRBV6-1	ASANPPTYEQY
TRBJ2-1	TRBV7-8	ASSLAVIGYNEQF
TRBJ2-7	TRBV7-9	ASSTGVFSYEQY
TRBJ2-7	TRBV4-3	ASSQDWTSGGEQY
TRBJ1-2	TRBV10-3	AISDTGTLGGYT
TRBJ1-1	TRBV7-9	ASSSRGRQNTEAF
TRBJ2-1	TRBV15	ATSRDPSSYNEQF
TRBJ2-5	TRBV11-2	ASSTGLAGEGETQY
TRBJ1-6	TRBV7-6	ASSSNKDLHNSPLH
TRBJ2-2	TRBV7-2	ASSPGLGTGELF
TRBJ2-2	TRBV6-1	ASKGQGDTGELF
TRBJ1-1	TRBV7-9	ASGGQTNTEAF
TRBJ2-7	TRBV20-1	SARDPYEQY